This T cell receptor (beta chain) came from a study of cytomegalovirus exposure and HLA in healthy donors. 60 Vbeta and 13 Jbeta primers were used in PCR. TCRdb's table, derived via immunoSEQ multiplex PCR, lists solely in-frame clones and lacks some. Here the sample spans 150,000 to 200,000 clones, over 70% being singletons. Note on this clone: At one end the junction does not follow the germline gene, possibly because of a read error.

This CDR3 has 17 residues. Sample: PBMCs. The chain uses TRBV23-1 and TRBJ2-1; D gene ambiguous. TRBV23-1 is given ORF status, its function remaining uncertain. The receptor was isolated from a female donor in good health and CMV-seronegative. This CDR3 reads CASSRPYLCDSHNEQFF. For the CDR3, the DNA is TGCGCCAGCAGCCGACCATACCTGTGCGACTCCCACAATGAGCAGTTCTTC.